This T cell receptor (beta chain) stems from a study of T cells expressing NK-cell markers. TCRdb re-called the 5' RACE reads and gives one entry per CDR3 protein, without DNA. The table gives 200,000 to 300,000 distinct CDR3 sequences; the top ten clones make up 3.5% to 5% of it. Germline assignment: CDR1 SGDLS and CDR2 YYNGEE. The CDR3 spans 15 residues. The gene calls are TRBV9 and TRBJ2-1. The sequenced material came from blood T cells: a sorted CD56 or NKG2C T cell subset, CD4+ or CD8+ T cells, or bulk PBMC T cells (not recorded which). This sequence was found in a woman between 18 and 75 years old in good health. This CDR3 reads CASSASGISYNEQFF.